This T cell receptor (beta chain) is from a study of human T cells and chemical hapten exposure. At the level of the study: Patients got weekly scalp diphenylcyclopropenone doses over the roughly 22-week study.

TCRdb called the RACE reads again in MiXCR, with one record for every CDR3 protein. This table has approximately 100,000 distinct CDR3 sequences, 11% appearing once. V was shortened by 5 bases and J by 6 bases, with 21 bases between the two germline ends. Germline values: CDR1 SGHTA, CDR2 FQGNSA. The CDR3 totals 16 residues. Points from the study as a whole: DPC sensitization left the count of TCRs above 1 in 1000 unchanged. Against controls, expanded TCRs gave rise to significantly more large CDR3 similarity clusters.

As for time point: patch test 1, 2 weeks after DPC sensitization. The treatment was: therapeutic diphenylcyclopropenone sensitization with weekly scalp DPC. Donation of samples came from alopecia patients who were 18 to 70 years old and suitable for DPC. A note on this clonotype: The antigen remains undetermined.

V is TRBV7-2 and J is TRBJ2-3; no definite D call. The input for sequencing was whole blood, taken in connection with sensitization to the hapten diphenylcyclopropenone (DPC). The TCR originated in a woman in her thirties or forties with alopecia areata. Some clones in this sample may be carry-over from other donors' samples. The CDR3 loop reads CASSPLSGLIFDTQYF. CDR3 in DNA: TGTGCCAGCAGCCCCCTGTCAGGCCTCATTTTCGATACGCAGTATTTT. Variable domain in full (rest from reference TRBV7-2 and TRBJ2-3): GAGVSQSPSNKVTEKGKDVELRCDPISGHTALYWYRQSLGQGLEFLIYFQGNSAPDKSGLPSDRFSAERTGGSVSTLTIQRTQQEDSAVYLCASSPLSGLIFDTQYFGPGTRLTVL.